The 27 T cell receptor beta chains reported below all come from one sample, sequenced in a study of T cell responses to AZD1222 COVID-19 vaccine (dated by TCRdb to about 2021). The receptor library was made with the immunoSEQ multiplex PCR assay. TCRdb holds this immuneACCESS table with in-frame rearrangements only. Some clones are missing; in checked studies, unresolved V genes explain under half, and the rest has no known cause. The sample contains about 93,000 clones, 65% to 90% of them found a single time. 7.9% of the sample lies in the top ten. The label giving this sample's time point can be read as: baseline before first vaccination. Sequenced here: peripheral blood, sampled on day 0 of AZD1222 vaccination. All receptors come from an adult in good health.

This chain joins TRBV19 and TRBJ1-1, with a possible D match to TRBD1 (6 bases). Germline-derived CDR1 and CDR2 are LNHDA and SQIVND (reference sequence). V was cut by 7 bases and J by 1 base, with 16 bases left in between. The CDR3 length is 15 residues. The CDR3 loop reads CASTRGWGANTEAFF. CDR3 nucleotides: TGTGCCAGTACCAGAGGGTGGGGGGCGAACACTGAAGCTTTCTTT.

The rearrangement links TRBV4-3 to TRBJ2-3; 9 nucleotides agree with TRBD2. Germline CDR1 reads LGHNA; CDR2 reads YSLEER. The CDR3 spans 15 residues. With 2 bases clipped from V and 1 base from J, the junction kept 1 base outside the gene matches. The CDR3 region is CASSQRLAGTDTQYF. CDR3 DNA sequence: TGCGCCAGCAGCCAAAGACTAGCGGGCACAGATACGCAGTATTTT.

This clone is judged medium-sized. This sequence joins TRBV6-5 and TRBJ1-2; D perhaps matches TRBD1 (5 bases). Trimming cost V 6 bases and J 6 bases, with 14 bases left between them. The CDR3 covers 13 residues. Germline lookup yields CDR1 MNHEY and CDR2 SVGAGI. The DNA of the CDR3 is TGTGCCAGCAGGGGGGGTGGAAGCGATGGCTACACCTTC. It encodes CASRGGGSDGYTF.

The chain couples TRBV11-2 to TRBJ1-1; 8 positions match TRBD1. The CDR3 is 14 amino acids. Germline trimming cut 3 bases from V and 4 bases from J; bases unmatched to any gene: 4. CDR1 is SGHAT and CDR2 is FQNNGV in the germline V gene. The CDR3 sequence is CASSLTGAGTEAFF. The CDR3 bases are TGTGCCAGCAGCTTGACAGGGGCGGGCACTGAAGCTTTCTTT. Variable domain in full (rest from reference TRBV11-2 and TRBJ1-1): EAGVAQSPRYKIIEKRQSVAFWCNPISGHATLYWYQQILGQGPKLLIQFQNNGVVDDSQLPKDRFSAERLKGVDSTLKIQPAKLEDSAVYLCASSLTGAGTEAFFGQGTRLTVV.

The V gene is TRBV28, the J gene TRBJ1-2, with 7 bases fitting TRBD1. Germline CDR1 MDHEN, CDR2 SYDVKM. This CDR3 region has 13 residues. The V segment lost 7 bases and the J segment 8 bases; nucleotides outside the gene matches: 10. The CDR3 coding sequence is TGTGCCAGCACCCAAGGGGGGGGACAGGGCTACACCTTC. Its protein is CASTQGGGQGYTF.

The count of this clone is one. The chain couples TRBV3-1 (or the pseudogene TRBV3-2) to TRBJ1-2; unclear D gene. With 2 bases removed from V and 4 bases from J, the gap between germline ends came to 17 bases. This CDR3 is 16 amino acids long. The germline V gene encodes CDR1 LGHDT and CDR2 YNNKEL (reference sequence). The chain's CDR3 is CASSQRVSQKIYGYTF. The DNA for the CDR3 is TGTGCCAGCAGCCAAAGAGTATCTCAGAAGATCTATGGCTACACCTTC.

The chain couples TRBV19 to TRBJ1-2; D is unclear. The CDR3 runs 15 residues. Germline lookup yields CDR1 LNHDA and CDR2 SQIVND (reference sequence). Trimming shortened V by 2 bases and J by 6 bases, and 16 bases separated the two germline ends. The DNA of the CDR3 is TGTGCCAGTAGTATAACGTCCGCAAGAGGGAATGGCTACACCTTC. Protein: CASSITSARGNGYTF.

V and J are TRBV18 and TRBJ2-1, with 8 bases matching TRBD2. This CDR3 has 15 amino acids. V lost 2 bases to trimming and J lost 3 bases; unmatched junction nucleotides: 3. In germline, CDR1 is KGHSH, CDR2 LQKENI. The CDR3 loop is CASSPIAGGYNEQFF. The DNA for the CDR3 is TGTGCCAGCTCACCAATCGCGGGAGGCTACAATGAGCAGTTCTTC. The variable domain in full, completed from reference TRBV18 and TRBJ2-1, reads NAGVMQNPRHLVRRRGQEARLRCSPMKGHSHVYWYRQLPEEGLKFMVYLQKENIIDESGMPKERFSAEFPKEGPSILRIQQVVRGDSAAYFCASSPIAGGYNEQFFGPGTRLTVL.

The V and J genes are TRBV5-1 and TRBJ2-7; D might be TRBD1 (6 bases). The CDR3 extends over 17 amino acids. V lost 0 bases and J lost 6, with 22 bases in between. Germline CDR1 SGHRS, CDR2 YFSETQ. The CDR3 DNA reads as TGCGCCAGCAGCTTGGCCCCCCCAGGGGTCAACCTCCTCGAGCAGTACTTC. Protein product: CASSLAPPGVNLLEQYF.

The gene calls are TRBV27 and TRBJ2-7; 14 bases match TRBD2. Trimming at V came to 6 bases and at J to 11 bases, leaving 12 bases not matched to a gene. CDR1 MNHEY and CDR2 SMNVEV come from the germline V gene (reference sequence). The CDR3 totals 15 residues. The CDR3: CASRLDGTSGSREYF. CDR3 coding DNA: TGTGCCAGCAGACTCGACGGGACTAGCGGGAGCCGCGAGTACTTC.

The chain is built from TRBV5-1 and TRBJ1-6; D not certain. CDR3 size: 16 residues. Germline CDR1 reads SGHRS; CDR2 reads YFSETQ. Trimming took off 0 bases at V and 3 bases at J, with 10 bases between the two ends. CDR3 amino acids: CASSLGQSNYNSPLHF. Written as DNA, the CDR3 is TGCGCCAGCAGCTTGGGGCAGAGCAACTATAATTCACCCCTCCACTTT.

J is TRBJ2-1 and V is TRBV5-3, with 9 bases matching TRBD1. TRBV5-3 carries the ORF label, with uncertain function. The CDR3 is 16 residues long. Germline trimming cut 3 bases from V and 12 bases from J; bases unmatched to any gene: 16. This chain's CDR3 is CARSSVGTGRTAGQFF. The CDR3 DNA follows: TGTGCCAGAAGCTCGGTAGGGACAGGGCGAACGGCGGGGCAGTTCTTC.

V gene TRBV6-2 or TRBV6-3 combines with J gene TRBJ1-1, with 9 positions matching TRBD1. Losses at the gene ends were 6 bases for V and 6 bases for J; bases not matched to a gene: 11. The CDR3 loop spans 15 amino acids. Germline CDR1 and CDR2: MNHEY and SVGEGT. Here the CDR3 DNA reads TGTGCCAGCAGCGAGCCCGACAGGGGGTCGGCTGAAGCTTTCTTT. As protein: CASSEPDRGSAEAFF.

In its sample, this clone was seen a few times. Other nucleotide sequences from this sample produce the same CDR3. The gene calls are TRBV28 and TRBJ2-7; D gene unclear. V shed 3 bases and J shed 3 bases, with 3 bases lying between them. In germline, CDR1 is MDHEN, CDR2 SYDVKM. The CDR3 consists of 11 residues. CDR3 region: CASSLGYEQYF. DNA of the CDR3: TGTGCCAGCAGTTTGGGCTACGAGCAGTACTTC.

This chain connects TRBV12-3 or TRBV12-4 to TRBJ1-2; D uncertain. Trimming removed 4 bases from V and 8 bases from J, with 8 bases in between. The CDR3 totals 11 residues. The CDR3 sequence: CASSSIGGYTF. DNA of the CDR3: TGTGCCAGCAGTTCCATAGGGGGCTACACCTTC.

CDR3 protein: CASSTGLGDNSPLHF. Here the CDR3 DNA reads TGTGCCAGCAGTACTGGGCTTGGGGATAATTCACCCCTCCACTTT. This chain joins TRBV6-5 and TRBJ1-6; D gene ambiguous. CDR3 length: 15 residues. Deletions cut 5 bases from V and 5 bases from J, with 13 bases between. Per the germline V gene, CDR1 is MNHEY and CDR2 is SVGAGI.

The chain employs TRBV14 and TRBJ1-2; D remains ambiguous. CDR1 is SGHDN, CDR2 FVKESK, per germline. V was shortened by 4 bases and J by 5 bases, with 11 bases between the two germline ends. The CDR3 consists of 13 residues. CDR3 sequence reads: CASSPGLAYGYTF. CDR3 DNA sequence: TGTGCCAGCAGCCCAGGACTGGCATATGGCTACACCTTC.

J is TRBJ1-1 and V is TRBV7-2; 7 nucleotides match TRBD1. V shed 5 bases and J 4 bases; nucleotides not matched to a gene: 10. The CDR3 spans 15 residues. Germline lookup yields CDR1 SGHTA and CDR2 FQGNSA. For the CDR3, the DNA is TGTGCCAGCAGCCCCCAGGGGGATAGGGGCACTGAAGCTTTCTTT. Translation: CASSPQGDRGTEAFF.

This chain links TRBV6-1 with TRBJ2-3, with unresolved D. The germline V and J ends were trimmed by 2 bases and 4 bases, with 4 bases remaining between them. CDR3 length: 12 amino acids. CDR1 and CDR2 from the germline V gene are MNHNS and SASEGT. CDR3 in amino acids: CASSERADTQYF. CDR3 bases: TGTGCCAGCAGTGAACGGGCAGATACGCAGTATTTT.

The CDR3, as DNA: TGTGCCAGCAGCCTCGAACCCCAGGCCAATGAGCAGTTCTTC. As protein: CASSLEPQANEQFF. The V gene is TRBV7-3, the J gene TRBJ2-1; D remains ambiguous. CDR1 and CDR2 from the germline V gene are SGHTA and FQGTGA. This CDR3 is built from 14 residues. The germline V and J ends were trimmed by 5 bases and 6 bases, with 14 bases remaining between them.

CDR3 coding DNA: TGTGCCAGCTCACCCCGAGAGAACACTGAAGCTTTCTTT. Translating gives CASSPRENTEAFF. The chain carries TRBV18 and TRBJ1-1, with no clear D. CDR1 is KGHSH and CDR2 is LQKENI in the germline V gene. The CDR3 is made up of 13 amino acids. The germline V and J ends were trimmed by 3 bases and 1 base, with 6 bases remaining between them.

The sample holds a few counts of this clone. The V gene is TRBV7-9, the J gene TRBJ1-4; D perhaps matches TRBD1 (5 bases). V was shortened by 5 bases and J by 8 bases, with 12 bases between the two germline ends. CDR1 SEHNR and CDR2 FQNEAQ come from the germline V gene (reference sequence). This CDR3 is built from 13 residues. The CDR3 spells CASSLGGDEKLFF. The DNA of the CDR3 is TGTGCCAGCAGCCTTGGGGGGGACGAAAAACTGTTTTTT. The whole variable domain, filled in from reference TRBV7-9 and TRBJ1-4, reads DTGVSQNPRHKITKRGQNVTFRCDPISEHNRLYWYRQTLGQGPEFLTYFQNEAQLEKSRLLSDRFSAERPKGSFSTLEIQRTEQGDSAMYLCASSLGGDEKLFFGSGTQLSVL.

CDR3 in DNA: TGTGCCATCAGATGGGACAATTCTCAGGGTCCTGGCGGGTCAATCTACGAGCAGTACTTC. Its translation is CAIRWDNSQGPGGSIYEQYF. V usage is TRBV10-3 and J usage is TRBJ2-7; possible D gene TRBD1, 6 bases. The CDR3 has 20 amino acids. Germline values: CDR1 ENHRY, CDR2 SYGVKD. Trimming removed 6 bases from V and 3 bases from J, with 33 bases in between.

V gene TRBV3-1 (or the pseudogene TRBV3-2) combines with J gene TRBJ2-7, with D possibly being TRBD1 (6 bases). V lost 0 bases and J 8 bases, leaving 11 bases between the germline ends. The germline gives CDR1 LGHDT, CDR2 YNNKEL (reference sequence). The CDR3 has 13 amino acids. CDR3 loop: CASSQETGFKQYF. CDR3 DNA sequence: TGTGCCAGCAGCCAAGAAACAGGGTTTAAGCAGTACTTC.

The V gene is TRBV28, the J gene TRBJ2-7; a possible D gene is TRBD1 (6 bases). Between the trimmed V and J ends, which lost 5 bases and 3 bases, there was a span of 17 bases. Germline loops: CDR1 MDHEN, CDR2 SYDVKM. The CDR3 runs to 15 residues. The CDR3 DNA reads as TGTGCCAGCAGTCGAGAAAGAGGGGGTTACTACGAGCAGTACTTC. This encodes CASSRERGGYYEQYF.

This chain uses TRBV5-1 with TRBJ1-1; a possible D gene is TRBD1 (6 bases). This CDR3 region has 14 residues. The germline V gene has CDR1 SGHRS and CDR2 YFSETQ. The V and J ends lost 2 bases and 6 bases respectively, with 14 bases between them. CDR3 DNA sequence: TGCGCCAGCAGCTTCGTACAGGGTATCGCTGAAGCTTTCTTT. Protein: CASSFVQGIAEAFF.

Only one count was recorded for this clone. This sequence joins TRBV18 and TRBJ2-1; the match to TRBD2 covers 12 bases. CDR1 and CDR2 (germline): KGHSH, LQKENI. The CDR3 loop spans 18 amino acids. J gave up 9 bases and V 2 bases, and 14 bases lay outside the gene matches. CDR3 amino acids: CASSPATSGRRWGSEQFF. CDR3 bases: TGTGCCAGCTCACCAGCGACTAGCGGGAGACGATGGGGGAGTGAGCAGTTCTTC.